The present TCR beta chain was sequenced within a study of T cells after yellow fever vaccination. Points from the study as a whole: A large majority of primary-vaccination clones showed up again after the booster (under 98% CD4, 88% CD8).

TCRdb recomputed calls from the 5' RACE reads with MiXCR, one row per CDR3 protein. The table shows over 250,000 distinct CDR3 sequences, with approximately 4% occurring only once. This clonotype was detected a few times. Its antigen is unknown. Germline V CDR1 and CDR2: MNHNS, SASEGT. V shed 3 bases and J shed 9 bases, with 12 bases lying between them. CDR3 length equals 13 residues. Sequences were derived from PBMCs, sampled 5 days after the yellow fever booster vaccination. The source of this sequence is a man younger than 35 who received the YFV17D yellow fever vaccine. J is TRBJ1-5 and V is TRBV6-1; no clear D. The CDR3 reads CASSEADKSPQHF. In DNA form, the CDR3 reads TGTGCCAGCAGTGAGGCAGACAAATCGCCCCAGCATTTT.